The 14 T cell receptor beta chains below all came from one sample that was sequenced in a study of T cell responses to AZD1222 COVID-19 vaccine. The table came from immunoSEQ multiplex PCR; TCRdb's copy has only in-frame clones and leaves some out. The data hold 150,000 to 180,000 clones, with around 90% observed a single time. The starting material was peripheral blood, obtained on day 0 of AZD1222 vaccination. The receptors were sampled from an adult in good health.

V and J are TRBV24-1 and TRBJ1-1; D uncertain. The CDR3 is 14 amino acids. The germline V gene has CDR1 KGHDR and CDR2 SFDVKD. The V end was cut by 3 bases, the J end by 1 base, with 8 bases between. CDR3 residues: CATSDSSGNTEAFF. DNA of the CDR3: TGTGCCACCAGTGATAGTTCCGGGAACACTGAAGCTTTCTTT.

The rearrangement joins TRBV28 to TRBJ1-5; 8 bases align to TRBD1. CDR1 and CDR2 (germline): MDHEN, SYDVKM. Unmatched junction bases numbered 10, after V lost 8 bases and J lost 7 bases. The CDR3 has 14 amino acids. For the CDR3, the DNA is TGTGCCAGCGTTGGGTCAGGGGGCGAACAGCCCCAGCATTTT. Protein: CASVGSGGEQPQHF.

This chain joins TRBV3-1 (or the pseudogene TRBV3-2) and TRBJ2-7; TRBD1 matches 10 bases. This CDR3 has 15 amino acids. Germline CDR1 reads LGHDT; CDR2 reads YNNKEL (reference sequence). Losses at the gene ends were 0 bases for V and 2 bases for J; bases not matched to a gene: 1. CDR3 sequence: CASSQEGTGAYEQYF. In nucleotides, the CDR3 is TGTGCCAGCAGCCAAGAGGGGACAGGGGCCTACGAGCAGTACTTC.

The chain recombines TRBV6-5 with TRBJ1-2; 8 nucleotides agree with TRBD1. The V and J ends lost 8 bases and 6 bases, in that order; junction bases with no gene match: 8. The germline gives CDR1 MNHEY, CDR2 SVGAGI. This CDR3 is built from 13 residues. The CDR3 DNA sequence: TGTGCCAGCGGAAAGCCAGGGGGCAATGGCTACACCTTC. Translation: CASGKPGGNGYTF.

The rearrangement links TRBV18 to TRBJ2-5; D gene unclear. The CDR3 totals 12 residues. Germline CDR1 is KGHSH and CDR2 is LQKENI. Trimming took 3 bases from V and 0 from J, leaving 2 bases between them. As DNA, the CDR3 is TGTGCCAGCTCACCGTACCAAGAGACCCAGTACTTC. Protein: CASSPYQETQYF.

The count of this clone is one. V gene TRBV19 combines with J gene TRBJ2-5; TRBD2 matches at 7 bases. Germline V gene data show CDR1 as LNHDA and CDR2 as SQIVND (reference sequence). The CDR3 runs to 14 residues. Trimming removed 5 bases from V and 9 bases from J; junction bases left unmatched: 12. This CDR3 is CASSPGSGPVAQYF. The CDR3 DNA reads TGTGCCAGTAGTCCTGGTAGCGGGCCGGTGGCCCAGTACTTC.

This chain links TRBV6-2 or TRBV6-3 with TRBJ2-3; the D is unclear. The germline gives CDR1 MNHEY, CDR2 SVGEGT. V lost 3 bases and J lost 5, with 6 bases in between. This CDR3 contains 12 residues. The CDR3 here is CASSYTGDTQYF. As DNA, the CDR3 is TGTGCCAGCAGTTATACGGGAGATACGCAGTATTTT.

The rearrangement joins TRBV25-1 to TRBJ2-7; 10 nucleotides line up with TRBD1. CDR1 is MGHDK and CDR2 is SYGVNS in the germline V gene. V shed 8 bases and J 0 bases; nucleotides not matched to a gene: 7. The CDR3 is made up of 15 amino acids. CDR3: CASGGDRGFSYEQYF. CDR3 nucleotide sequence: TGTGCCAGCGGGGGGGACAGGGGTTTCTCCTACGAGCAGTACTTC.

The chain's CDR3 is CASSPLAGSTSTDTQYF. The DNA for the CDR3 is TGTGCCAGCAGCCCGTTAGCGGGGTCCACTAGCACAGATACGCAGTATTTT. The V and J genes are TRBV3-1 (or the pseudogene TRBV3-2) and TRBJ2-3; TRBD2 matches at 8 bases. The ends lost 4 bases at V and 0 bases at J; junction bases unmatched: 9. The length of the CDR3 is 17 residues. Germline CDR1 is LGHDT and CDR2 is YNNKEL (reference sequence).

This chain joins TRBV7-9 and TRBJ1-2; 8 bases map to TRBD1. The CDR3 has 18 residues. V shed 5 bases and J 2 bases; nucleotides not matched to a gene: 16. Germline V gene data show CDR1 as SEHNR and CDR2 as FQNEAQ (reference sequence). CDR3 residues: CASSPKGDRRYLNYGYTF. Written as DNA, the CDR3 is TGTGCCAGCAGCCCCAAGGGGGACAGGCGCTACCTAAACTATGGCTACACCTTC.

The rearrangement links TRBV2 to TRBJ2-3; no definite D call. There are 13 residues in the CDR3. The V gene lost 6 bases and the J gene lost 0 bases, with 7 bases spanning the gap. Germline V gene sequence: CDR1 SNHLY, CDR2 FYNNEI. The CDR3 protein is CASSLSSTDTQYF. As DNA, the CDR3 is TGTGCCAGCAGCCTCTCTAGCACAGATACGCAGTATTTT. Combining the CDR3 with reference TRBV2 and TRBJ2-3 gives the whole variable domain EPEVTQTPSHQVTQMGQEVILRCVPISNHLYFYWYRQILGQKVEFLVSFYNNEISEKSEIFDDQFSVERPDGSNFTLKIRSTKLEDSAMYFCASSLSSTDTQYFGPGTRLTVL.

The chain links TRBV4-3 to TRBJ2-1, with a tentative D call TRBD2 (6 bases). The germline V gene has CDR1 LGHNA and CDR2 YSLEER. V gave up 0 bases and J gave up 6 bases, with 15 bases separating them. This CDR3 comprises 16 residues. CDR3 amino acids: CASSQEWGDLFNEQFF. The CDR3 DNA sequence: TGCGCCAGCAGCCAAGAATGGGGGGACCTGTTCAATGAGCAGTTCTTC.

CDR3 residues: CASRSGEEQYF. CDR3 in DNA: TGTGCCAGTAGGTCCGGGGAGGAACAGTACTTC. This chain uses TRBV19 with TRBJ2-7, with D possibly TRBD2 on 6 matching bases. The CDR3 extends over 11 amino acids. CDR1 is LNHDA and CDR2 is SQIVND in the germline V gene (reference sequence). V was shortened by 6 bases and J by 10 bases, with 13 bases between the two germline ends. The variable domain in full, completed from reference TRBV19 and TRBJ2-7, reads DGGITQSPKYLFRKEGQNVTLSCEQNLNHDAMYWYRQDPGQGLRLIYYSQIVNDFQKGDIAEGYSVSREKKESFPLTVTSAQKNPTAFYLCASRSGEEQYFGPGTRLTVT.

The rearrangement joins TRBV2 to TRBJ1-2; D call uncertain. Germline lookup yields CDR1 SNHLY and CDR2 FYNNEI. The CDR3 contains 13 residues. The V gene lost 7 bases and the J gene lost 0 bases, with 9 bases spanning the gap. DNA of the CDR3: TGTGCCAGCAAGGCAGGCGCTAACTATGGCTACACCTTC. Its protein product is CASKAGANYGYTF.